This entry features one T cell receptor (beta chain) sequence. This CDR3 is built from 15 residues. With 9 bases clipped from V and 5 bases from J, the junction kept 9 bases outside the gene matches. CDR1 is LNHDA and CDR2 is SQIVND in the germline V gene (reference sequence). Authors' processing steps: Reference gene primer amplification in the assay estimated nucleated cell counts. The method was immunoSEQ multiplex PCR; TCRdb's version includes in-frame clones alone and lacks a portion of them. V, J and clone size were drawn from that table, and D and trimming were deduced from the DNA. The data show roughly 130,000 clones, about four fifths seen once. These data originate in a study of blood T cell repertoires in COVID-19. The wider study: From the United States, Italy and Spain came samples of acute and convalescent COVID-19. Sources were T cells, B-cell-depleted T cells, or PBMCs; the material itself was cDNA or gDNA.

The specimen was peripheral blood. V and J are TRBV19 and TRBJ1-4; 10 positions match TRBD1. The TCR was taken from a woman aged 45-60 years with acute or convalescent COVID-19. CDR3 in amino acids: CASKRDRGLNEKLFF. CDR3 nucleotides: TGTGCCAGCAAACGCGACAGGGGGCTAAATGAAAAACTGTTTTTT.